The T cell receptor (beta chain) described here comes from a study of shared clonotypes between healthy human individuals. Overall study context: The people who gave samples were a couple of women and a few men aged 18 to 49.

Here immunoSEQ multiplex PCR was the method, and the copy in TCRdb shows in-frame clones only, minus some. The sample contains 1,400,000 or so clones, 98% of which appear only once. Germline values: CDR1 SGDLS, CDR2 YYNGEE. V was trimmed by 4 bases and J by 3 bases, leaving 4 bases between them. The CDR3 contains 12 residues. This clonotype originated in a man younger than 40 in good health. The chain combines TRBV9 with TRBJ1-4; D is undetermined. The sequencing input was naive CD4+ T cells sorted from blood. The subset denotes: CD45RA+ positively selected. The CDR3 protein is CASSRANEKLFF. CDR3 coding DNA: TGTGCCAGCAGCCGGGCTAATGAAAAACTGTTTTTT.